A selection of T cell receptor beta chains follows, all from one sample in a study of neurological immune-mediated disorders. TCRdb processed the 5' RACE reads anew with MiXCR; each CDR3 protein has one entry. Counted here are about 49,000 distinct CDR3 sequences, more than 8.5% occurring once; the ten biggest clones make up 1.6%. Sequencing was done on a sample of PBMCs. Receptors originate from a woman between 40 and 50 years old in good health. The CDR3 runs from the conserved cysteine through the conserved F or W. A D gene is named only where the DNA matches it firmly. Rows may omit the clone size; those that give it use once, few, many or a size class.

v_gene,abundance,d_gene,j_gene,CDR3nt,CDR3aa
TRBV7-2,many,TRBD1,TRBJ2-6,TGTGCCAGCAGCTTAGTTAGGACAGGGTCCTCTGGGGCCAACGTCCTGACTTTC,CASSLVRTGSSGANVLTF
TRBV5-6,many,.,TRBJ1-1,TGTGCCAGCAGCCCCGACCCCGGGGGGATGAACACTGAAGCTTTCTTT,CASSPDPGGMNTEAFF
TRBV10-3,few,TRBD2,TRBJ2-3,TGTGCCATCAGTGGGCGGGAGGGCAGGGCAGATACGCAGTATTTT,CAISGREGRADTQYF
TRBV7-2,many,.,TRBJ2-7,TGTGCCAGCAGCTTAGCGGAGGGATACGAGCAGTACTTC,CASSLAEGYEQYF
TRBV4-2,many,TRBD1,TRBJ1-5,TGTGCCAGCAGCCCCGGACAGGAACCCCAGCCCCAGCATTTT,CASSPGQEPQPQHF
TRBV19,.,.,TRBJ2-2,TGTGCCAGTATTACTACCGGGGAGCTGTTTTTT,CASITTGELFF
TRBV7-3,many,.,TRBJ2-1,TGTGCCAGCAGCTTAGAAGGAGGGGGATACAATGAGCAGTTCTTC,CASSLEGGGYNEQFF
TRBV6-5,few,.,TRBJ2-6,TGTGCCAGCAGTTACTCCCTCGGGGCTGGGGCCAACGTCCTGACTTTC,CASSYSLGAGANVLTF
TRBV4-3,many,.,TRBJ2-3,TGCGCCAGCAGCCAACAGGGCCGGGGCACAGATACGCAGTATTTT,CASSQQGRGTDTQYF
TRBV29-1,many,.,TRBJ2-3,TGCAGCGTTCGACCCCCAGGTCTAAAGAGCACAGATACGCAGTATTTT,CSVRPPGLKSTDTQYF
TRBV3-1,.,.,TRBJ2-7,TGTGCCAGTAGCCAAGGGGGAGTAGGCGGGCAGTACTTC,CASSQGGVGGQYF
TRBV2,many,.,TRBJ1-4,TGTGCCAGCAGTGATCGACAGATTAATGAAAAACTGTTTTTT,CASSDRQINEKLFF
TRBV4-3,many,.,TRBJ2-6,TGCGCCAGCAGCCAAGACACTGGGGCCAACGTCCTGACTTTC,CASSQDTGANVLTF
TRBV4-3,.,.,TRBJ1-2,TGCGCCAGCAGCCAAGGTAGTTCGACAGCCCGTGCTAACTATGGCTACACCTTC,CASSQGSSTARANYGYTF
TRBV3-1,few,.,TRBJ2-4,TGTGCCAGCAGCCGACAGGTCGAAAACATTCAGTACTTC,CASSRQVENIQYF
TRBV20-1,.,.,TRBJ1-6,TGCAGTGCGGTCCGGCAGCTAGATAATTCACCCCTCCACTTT,CSAVRQLDNSPLHF
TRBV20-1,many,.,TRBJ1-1,TGCAGTGCTAGAGATCTTGCCAGGATGGGTACTGAAGCTTTCTTT,CSARDLARMGTEAFF
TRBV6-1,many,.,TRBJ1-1,TGTGCCAGCAGTCACGCAAGGGCAATTCTGAACACTGAAGCTTTCTTT,CASSHARAILNTEAFF
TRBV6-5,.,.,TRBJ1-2,TGTGCCAGCAGTTACTCCGGGGGCCACTATGGCTACACCTTC,CASSYSGGHYGYTF
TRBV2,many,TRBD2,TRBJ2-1,TGTGCCAGCAGCTACACTAGCGGGAGCGGGAATGAGCAGTTCTTC,CASSYTSGSGNEQFF
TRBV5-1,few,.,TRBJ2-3,TGCGCCAGCAGCTTGGTTCTGGGGAGCACAGATACGCAGTATTTT,CASSLVLGSTDTQYF
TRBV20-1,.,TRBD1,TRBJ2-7,TGCAGTGCGCCTAGGCGGGACAGGGGCAACGATCAGTACTTC,CSAPRRDRGNDQYF
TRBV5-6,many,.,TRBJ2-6,TGTGCCAGCACCCTCCTGGGGGGCCTCTCTGGGGCCAACGTCCTGACTTTC,CASTLLGGLSGANVLTF
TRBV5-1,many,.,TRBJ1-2,TGCGCCAGCACCTCTACAGGGAGTCGTGGCTACACCTTC,CASTSTGSRGYTF
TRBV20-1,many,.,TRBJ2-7,TGCAGTGCCACCCCCGGCCGCTCCTACGAGCAGTACTTC,CSATPGRSYEQYF
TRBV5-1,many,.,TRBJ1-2,TGCGCCAGCAGCGGGGGACCGCTCGAGGGTGGCTACACCTTC,CASSGGPLEGGYTF
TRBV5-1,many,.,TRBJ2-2,TGCGCCAGCAGCTTGGAAGGTAACACCGGGGAGCTGTTTTTT,CASSLEGNTGELFF
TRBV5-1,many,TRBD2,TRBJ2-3,TGCGCCAGCAGCCTGGGACTAGCGGGGGGGCAAGATACGCAGTATTTT,CASSLGLAGGQDTQYF
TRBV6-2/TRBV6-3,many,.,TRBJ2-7,TGTGCCAGCAGCCATTACCGAGGACCGAAGGACTACGAGCAGTACTTC,CASSHYRGPKDYEQYF
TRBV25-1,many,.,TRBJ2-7,TGTGCCAGCAGTGGGCCCTGGCGGTCCTACGAGCAGTACTTC,CASSGPWRSYEQYF
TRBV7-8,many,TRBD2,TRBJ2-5,TGTGCCAGCAGCGGAGCGGGAGGGCAAGAGACCCAGTACTTC,CASSGAGGQETQYF
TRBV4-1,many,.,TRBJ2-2,TGCGCCAGCAGCCCGAAAAGGACACCGAACACCGGGGAGCTGTTTTTT,CASSPKRTPNTGELFF
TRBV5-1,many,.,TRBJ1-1,TGCGCCAGCAGCTTGGCCCCCGGGAACACTGAAGCTTTCTTT,CASSLAPGNTEAFF
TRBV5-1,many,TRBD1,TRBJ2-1,TGCGCCAGCAGCTTGTATGGACAGGGGGCCTACAATGAGCAGTTCTTC,CASSLYGQGAYNEQFF
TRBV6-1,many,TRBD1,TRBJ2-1,TGTGCCAGCAGTGAAGCGCACGGGACAGCCTACAATGAGCAGTTCTTC,CASSEAHGTAYNEQFF
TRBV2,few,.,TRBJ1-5,TGTGCCAGCAGGGGAGGAAGGGATAGCAATCAGCCCCAGCATTTT,CASRGGRDSNQPQHF
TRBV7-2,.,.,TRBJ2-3,TGTGTCAGCAGCTCGGTGGGACGGAACACAGATACACAGTATTTT,CVSSSVGRNTDTQYF
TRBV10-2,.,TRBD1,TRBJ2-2,TGCGCCAGCAGTGAGTTCAGGGGGAGCACCGGGGAGCTGTTTTTT,CASSEFRGSTGELFF
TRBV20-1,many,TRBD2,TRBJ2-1,TGCAGTGCTAGAGACCTTAGCGGGAGGGCCAATGAGCAGTTCTTC,CSARDLSGRANEQFF
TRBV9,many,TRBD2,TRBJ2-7,TGTGCCAGCAGCACTAGCGGGGGGGGGGCCTACGAGCAGTACTTC,CASSTSGGGAYEQYF
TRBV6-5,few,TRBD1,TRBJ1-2,TGTGCCAGCAGATTAAACGCGGACAGGGAGTACACCTTC,CASRLNADREYTF
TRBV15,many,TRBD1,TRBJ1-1,TGTGCCACCAGCAGAGGAGGAGGGGGCAACACTGAAGCTTTCTTT,CATSRGGGGNTEAFF
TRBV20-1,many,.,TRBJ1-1,TGCAGTGCTCGTCAGACGGCGGGGGCTTTCTTT,CSARQTAGAFF
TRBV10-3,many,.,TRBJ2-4,TGTGCCATCAGTGCCAGGGAAGACATTCAGTACTTC,CAISAREDIQYF
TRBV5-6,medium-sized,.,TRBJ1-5,TGTGCCAGCAGCTTGGGGAATCAGCCCCAGCATTTT,CASSLGNQPQHF